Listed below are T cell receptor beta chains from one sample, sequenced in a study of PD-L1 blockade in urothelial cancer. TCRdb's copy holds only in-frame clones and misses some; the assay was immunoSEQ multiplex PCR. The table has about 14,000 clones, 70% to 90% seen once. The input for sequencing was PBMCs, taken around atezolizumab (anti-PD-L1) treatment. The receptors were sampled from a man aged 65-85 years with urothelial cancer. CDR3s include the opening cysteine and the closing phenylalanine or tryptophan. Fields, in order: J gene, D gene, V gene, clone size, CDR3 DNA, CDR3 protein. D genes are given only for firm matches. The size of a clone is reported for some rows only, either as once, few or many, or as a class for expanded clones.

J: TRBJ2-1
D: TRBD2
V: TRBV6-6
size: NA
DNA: TGTGCCAGCAGTTACCCCGGACTAGTCAATGAGCAGTTCTTC
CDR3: CASSYPGLVNEQFF

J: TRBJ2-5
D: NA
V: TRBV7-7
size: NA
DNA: TGTGCCAGCAGCTTTGGGACTGAAGGGAAGACCCAGTACTTC
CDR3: CASSFGTEGKTQYF

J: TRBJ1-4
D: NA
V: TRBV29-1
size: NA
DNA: TGCAGCGTTGAAGAGGGGGGGGAAAAACTGTTTTTT
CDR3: CSVEEGGEKLFF

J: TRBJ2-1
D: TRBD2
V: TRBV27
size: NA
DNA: TGTGCCAGCAGGGGCTTGGGGGGGGGAAATGAGCAGTTCTTC
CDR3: CASRGLGGGNEQFF

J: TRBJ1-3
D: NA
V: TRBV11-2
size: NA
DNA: TGTGCCAGCAGCTTAGGTTCGTCTGGAAACACCATATATTTT
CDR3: CASSLGSSGNTIYF

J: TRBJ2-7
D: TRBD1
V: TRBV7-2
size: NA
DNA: TGTGCCAGCAGCTTAGGAGACAGGGGGCTCTACGAGCAGTACTTC
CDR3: CASSLGDRGLYEQYF

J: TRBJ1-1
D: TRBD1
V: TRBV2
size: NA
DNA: TGTGCCAGCAGTGAAGGGGACAGCGTTTCCCTTTGG
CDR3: CASSEGDSVSLW

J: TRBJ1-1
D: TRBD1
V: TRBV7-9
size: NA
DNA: TGTGCCAGCAGCTTGGGGTATATAGGGGGCAAGAATACTGAAGCTTTCTTT
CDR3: CASSLGYIGGKNTEAFF

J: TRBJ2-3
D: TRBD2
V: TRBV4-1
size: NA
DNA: TGCGCCAGCAGCCACCTAGCGGCTAGCACAGATACGCAGTATTTT
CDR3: CASSHLAASTDTQYF

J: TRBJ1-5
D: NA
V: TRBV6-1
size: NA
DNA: TGTGCCAGCAAGGGGCGGAATCAGCCCCAGCATTTT
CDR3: CASKGRNQPQHF

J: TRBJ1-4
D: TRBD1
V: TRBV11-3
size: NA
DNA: TGTGCCAGCAGCTTTAGTGTGATGAGCAAGACAGGGGCTAATGAAAAACTGTTTTTT
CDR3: CASSFSVMSKTGANEKLFF

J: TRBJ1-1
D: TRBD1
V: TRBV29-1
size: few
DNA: TGCAGCGTCTGGGACAGCATGAACACTGAAGCTTTCTTT
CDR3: CSVWDSMNTEAFF

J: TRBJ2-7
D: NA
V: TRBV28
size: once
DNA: TGTGCCAGCAGTTTGACAGGTTTCTACGAGCAGTACTTC
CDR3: CASSLTGFYEQYF

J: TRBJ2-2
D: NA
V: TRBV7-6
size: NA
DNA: TGTGCCAGCAGCCAGGGGAGGGTGGGGACCGGGGAGCTGTTTTTT
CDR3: CASSQGRVGTGELFF

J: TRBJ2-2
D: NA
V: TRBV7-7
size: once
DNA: TGTGCCAGCAGCCGCGGCTGGTCCGGGGAGCTGTTTTTT
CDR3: CASSRGWSGELFF

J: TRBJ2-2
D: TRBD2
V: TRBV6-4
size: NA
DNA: TGTGCCAGCAGTGACCCGGGAGGGTACACCGGGGAGCTGTTTTTT
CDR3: CASSDPGGYTGELFF

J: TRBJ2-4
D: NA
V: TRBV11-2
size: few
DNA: TGTGCCAGCAGCCTACGTGGTCAGGGGAATAGCGACATTCAGTACTTC
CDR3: CASSLRGQGNSDIQYF

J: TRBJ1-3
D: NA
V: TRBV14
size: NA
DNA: TGTGCCAGCAGTCGTGACAGGGGAAACACCATATATTTT
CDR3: CASSRDRGNTIYF

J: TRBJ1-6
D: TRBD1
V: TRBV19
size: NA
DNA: TGTGCCAGTAACGCGGACAGGGGGCAGAGTTCACCCCTCCACTTT
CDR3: CASNADRGQSSPLHF

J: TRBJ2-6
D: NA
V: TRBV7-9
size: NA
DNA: TGTGCCAGCAGCCTCAGGGAAGGGGCCAACGTCCTGACTTTC
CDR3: CASSLREGANVLTF

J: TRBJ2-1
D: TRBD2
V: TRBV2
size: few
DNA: TGTGCCAGCAGTGTAATCGCGGGGGGGTTCTACAATGAGCAGTTCTTC
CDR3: CASSVIAGGFYNEQFF

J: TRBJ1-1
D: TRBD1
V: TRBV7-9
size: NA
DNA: TGTGCCAGCAGCCCCGCGAGGACAGGGGTAACTGAAGCTTTCTTT
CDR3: CASSPARTGVTEAFF

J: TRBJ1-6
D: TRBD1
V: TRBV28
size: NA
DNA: TGTGCCAGCAGTTCATCACCGGGACAGGGGGATCCTAATTCACCCCTCCACTTT
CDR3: CASSSSPGQGDPNSPLHF

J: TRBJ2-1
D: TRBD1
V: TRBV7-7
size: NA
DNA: TGTGCCAGCAGCCCCAGGGACAGGGAGTATGATGAGCAGTTCTTC
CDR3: CASSPRDREYDEQFF

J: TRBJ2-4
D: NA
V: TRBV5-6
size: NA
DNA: TGTGCCAGCAGCTTGGGAGGGTTTCACATTCAGTACTTC
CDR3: CASSLGGFHIQYF

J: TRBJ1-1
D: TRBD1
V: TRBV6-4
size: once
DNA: TGTGCCAGCAGCCGGGACAGGGGTGGATCTGAAGCTTTCTTT
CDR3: CASSRDRGGSEAFF

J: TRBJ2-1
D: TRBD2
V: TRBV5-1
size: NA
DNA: TGCGCCAGCATTAGCGGGGGGGCACCAAATGAGCAGTTCTTC
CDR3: CASISGGAPNEQFF

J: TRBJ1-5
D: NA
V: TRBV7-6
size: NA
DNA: TGTGCCAGCAGCTCTATACGACAAGAGCATAGCAATCAGCCCCAGCATTTT
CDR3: CASSSIRQEHSNQPQHF

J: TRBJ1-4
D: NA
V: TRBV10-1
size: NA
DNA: TGCGCCAGCAGTGACCGCCGGGGAACTAATGAAAAACTGTTTTTT
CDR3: CASSDRRGTNEKLFF

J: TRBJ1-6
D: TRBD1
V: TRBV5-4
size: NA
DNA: TGTGCCAGCAGGTTGACAGGGAGAGATGGTTCACCCCTCCACTTT
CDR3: CASRLTGRDGSPLHF

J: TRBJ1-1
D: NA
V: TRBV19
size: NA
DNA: TGTGCCAGTAAACAGGGTATACGCACTGAAGCTTTCTTT
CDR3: CASKQGIRTEAFF

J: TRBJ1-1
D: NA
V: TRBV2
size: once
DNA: TGTGCCAGCAGTGAAGGGGGCCTGAACACTGAAGCTTTCTTT
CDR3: CASSEGGLNTEAFF

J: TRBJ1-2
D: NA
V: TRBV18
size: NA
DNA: TGTGCCAGCTCACCAGACAGCAACTATGGCTACACCTTC
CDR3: CASSPDSNYGYTF

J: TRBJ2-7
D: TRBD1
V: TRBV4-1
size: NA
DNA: TGCGCCAGCAGCCCGTCGAGCCGGGACAGCATCTACGAGCAGTACTTC
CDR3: CASSPSSRDSIYEQYF

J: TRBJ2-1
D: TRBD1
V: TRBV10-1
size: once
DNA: TGCGCCAGCAGTGAGTCCGCCGGAAACAGGGGGCTGCAAGATGAGCAGTTCTTC
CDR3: CASSESAGNRGLQDEQFF

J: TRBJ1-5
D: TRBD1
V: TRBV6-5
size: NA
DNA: TGTGCCAGCAGCCACGGACAGGGATACAATCAGCCCCAGCATTTT
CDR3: CASSHGQGYNQPQHF

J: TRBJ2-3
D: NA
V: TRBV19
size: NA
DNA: TGTGCCAGTAGTAAGGACTTAGGTACGCAGTATTTT
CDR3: CASSKDLGTQYF

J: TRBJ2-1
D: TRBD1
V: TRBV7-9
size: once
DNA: TGTGCCAGCAGCACACGGACCGGACAGGGAGATGGTGAGCAGTTCTTC
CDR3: CASSTRTGQGDGEQFF

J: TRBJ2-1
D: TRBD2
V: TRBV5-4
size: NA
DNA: TGTGCCAGCAGCAAGGAGGGACTAGCGGGGGCCTCCTACAATGAGCAGTTCTTC
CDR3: CASSKEGLAGASYNEQFF

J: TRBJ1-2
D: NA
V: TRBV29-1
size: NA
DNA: TGCAGCGTTGAGGCAGGGTCTGGAGGCTACACCTTC
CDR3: CSVEAGSGGYTF

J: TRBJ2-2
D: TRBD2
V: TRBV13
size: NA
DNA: TGTGCCAGCAGTCAGCTAGCGGGGGTTAACACCGGGGAGCTGTTTTTT
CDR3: CASSQLAGVNTGELFF

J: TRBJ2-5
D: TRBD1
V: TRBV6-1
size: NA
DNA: TGTGCCAGCAGTGATCACCCGACAGGGGGCAAAGAGACCCAGTACTTC
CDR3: CASSDHPTGGKETQYF

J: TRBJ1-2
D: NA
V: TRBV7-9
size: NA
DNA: TGTGCCAGCAGCTTAGTGCGGGCCCAGGGGAACTATGGCTACACCTTC
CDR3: CASSLVRAQGNYGYTF

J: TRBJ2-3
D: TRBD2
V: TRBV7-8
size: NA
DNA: TGTGCCAGCAGCGACCGACTAGCGGGGGGGCACACAGATACGCAGTATTTT
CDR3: CASSDRLAGGHTDTQYF

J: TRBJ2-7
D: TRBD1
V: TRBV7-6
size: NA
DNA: TGTGCCAGCAGCTCCACCGTGGGACAGGGGGTCTCCTACGAGCAGTACTTC
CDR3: CASSSTVGQGVSYEQYF

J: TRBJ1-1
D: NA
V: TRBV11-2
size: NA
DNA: TGTGCCAGCAGCTTAGGGGGGCTGAACACTGAAGCTTTCTTT
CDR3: CASSLGGLNTEAFF

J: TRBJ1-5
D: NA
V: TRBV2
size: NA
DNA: TGTGCCAGCAGCAGAGAAGGGGCTTTCGGCAATCAGCCCCAGCATTTT
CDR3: CASSREGAFGNQPQHF

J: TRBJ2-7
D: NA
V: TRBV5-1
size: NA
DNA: TGCGCCAGCAGCTTCCTCGGGGGATCCACCTACGAGCAGTACTTC
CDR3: CASSFLGGSTYEQYF

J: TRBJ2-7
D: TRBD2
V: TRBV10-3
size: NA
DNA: TGTGCCACCGGGGGGGACGGTTACGAGCAGTACTTC
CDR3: CATGGDGYEQYF

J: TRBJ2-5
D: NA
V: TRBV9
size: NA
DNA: TGTGCCAGCAGCCCAGGGGTGGGTCTGGCGGAGACCCAGTACTTC
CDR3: CASSPGVGLAETQYF

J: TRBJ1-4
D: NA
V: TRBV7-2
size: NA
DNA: TGTGCCAGCAGCTTAGTTAGGGGGTCGACTAATGAAAAACTGTTTTTT
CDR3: CASSLVRGSTNEKLFF

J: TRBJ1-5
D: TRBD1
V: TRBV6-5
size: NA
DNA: TGTGCCAGCAGTTCAGGACAGGCCGGGAGCAATCAGCCCCAGCATTTT
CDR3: CASSSGQAGSNQPQHF

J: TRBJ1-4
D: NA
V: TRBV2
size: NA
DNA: TGTGCCAGCAAAACCGAGGGGGTAGCTAATGAAAAACTGTTTTTT
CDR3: CASKTEGVANEKLFF

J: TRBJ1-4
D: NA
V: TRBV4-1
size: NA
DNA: TGCGCCAGCAGCCAAGATGAAGTAACATATGAAAAACTGTTTTTT
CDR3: CASSQDEVTYEKLFF

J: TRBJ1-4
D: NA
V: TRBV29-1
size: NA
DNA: TGCAGCGTTGAAGAGGGGGCGGATGAAAAACTGTTTTTT
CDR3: CSVEEGADEKLFF

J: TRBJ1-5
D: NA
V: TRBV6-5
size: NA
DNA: TGTGCCAGCAGTTCCCCCCGGGAAAACAATCAGCCCCAGCATTTT
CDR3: CASSSPRENNQPQHF

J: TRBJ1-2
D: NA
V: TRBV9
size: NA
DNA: TGTGCCAGCAGGAACCCCGGGTCTAACTATGGCTACACCTTC
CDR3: CASRNPGSNYGYTF

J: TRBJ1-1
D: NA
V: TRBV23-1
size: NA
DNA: TGCGCCAGCAGCCGGAACACTGAAGCTTTCTTT
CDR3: CASSRNTEAFF

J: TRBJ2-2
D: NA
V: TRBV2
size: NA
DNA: TGTGCCAGCGGGGGGTACACCGACACCGGGGAGCTGTTTTTT
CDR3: CASGGYTDTGELFF